This TCR beta chain was sequenced in a study of T cells in Graves' hyperthyroidism and ophthalmopathy (dated by TCRdb to about 2019). About the investigation overall: Peripheral blood samples were taken at initial diagnosis, before any treatment was given. A discovery cohort of roughly 96 patients, approximately 44 with Graves' ophthalmopathy and under 60 with stable Graves' hyperthyroidism, was used to find distinguishing TCR V-J signatures. Prospective prediction of ophthalmopathy was tested in an independent validation cohort consisting of some 19 hyperthyroidism patients and around 17 patients who later progressed to ophthalmopathy. The 75 to 100 discovery patients were divided at random into training and test sets in a 7:3 ratio. In addition, the study compared T-cell repertoires in thyroid tissue and in blood from five to seven Graves' hyperthyroidism patients. After blood sampling, hyperthyroidism patients were treated with methimazole at a starting dose of 30 mg daily, and ophthalmopathy patients were treated with high-dose intravenous methylprednisolone. The paper reports TCR Vbeta CDR3 sequencing of roughly 140 peripheral blood samples: over 40 ophthalmopathy, under 80 hyperthyroidism and around 17 progressor patients. Study-wide conclusions, independent of this receptor: In validation, progression to ophthalmopathy was predicted by the model with nearly 71% sensitivity and 72% to 85% specificity, a median of roughly six months before onset. A 13 V-J signature model separated ophthalmopathy from stable hyperthyroidism, with around 91% sensitivity and 81% to 82% specificity in cross-validation and 80%/75% in testing. Sample size was not statistically predetermined, and blinding of investigators to group allocation was not performed. Most expanded thyroid clonotypes (frequency above 0.001) were also detected in blood, a finding suggesting that blood repertoires may reflect thyroid immune responses.

Amplification of TCR beta CDR3 regions was carried out from RNA transcripts. The TCR CDR3 was subjected to a first round of RT-PCR using the HTBI primer set and the Qiagen OneStep RT-PCR kit. A second multiplex PCR round built the libraries, followed by size selection and purification. Paired-end sequencing of the libraries was performed with 100 bp reads on an Illumina HiSeq2000. In the original analysis: Raw data were processed with SOAPnuke, discarding reads with adapters, uncalled bases, mean Phred below 15, or no exact constant-primer or identifier match. COPE v1.2.5 was used to merge high-quality paired reads, and clonotypes were defined as unique nucleotide sequences. MiTCR v1.1 was used to align the clonotypes against IMGT TRBV, TRBD and TRBJ reference segments. The analysis included only V-J combinations with a frequency above 0.0001, which together covered roughly 99% of the repertoires. The TCS score was defined as F50 (clonal expansion) divided by E x V (chaos), with BLOSUM62-based TCRdist calculated between CDR3 peptides within each V-J. Welch's t-statistics and random forest reduced roughly 530 V-J features to fewer than 15, which were used in a naive Bayes classifier (R e1071). TCRdb applied fastp at Q25 and MiXCR to the public reads, then kept only in-frame beta chains. Rows with a matching CDR3 protein are joined into one entry that keeps the most common DNA and genes. These V and J calls originate from TCRdb's pipeline instead of the authors' own analysis. This sample comprises around 690,000 distinct CDR3 sequences, around 20% of them detected only once. The ten largest clones add up to under 35% of the sample.

Ophthalmopathy patients had moderately to severely active disease, with a Clinical Activity Score of 3 or more, a NOSPECS grade of 4 or more, and a disease duration of less than 3 months. Patients with uncontrolled infections, other autoimmune diseases, pregnancy or lactation were excluded. Diagnoses relied on clinical symptoms, serum thyroxine and TRAb, thyroid ultrasound and orbital computed tomography. PBMCs were separated from 7.5 to 10 ml of fresh peripheral blood using Ficoll-Paque density gradient centrifugation. Total RNA was extracted using Trizol reagent, and RNA quality was assessed on an Agilent 2100 Bioanalyzer. Worth noting for this clonotype: No antigen is known for it. Nothing much larger sits one base from this clone, and base qualities are not available.

Spanning cysteine to phenylalanine, the CDR3 consists of 19 amino acids. CDR3 DNA is the only sequence kept; it has 57 bases, read in frame from the first base. Compared with germline, V lacks 10 bases and J lacks 1 base; bases without a gene match: 17. Reading the germline V gene gives CDR1 WSHSY and CDR2 SAAADI. The chain is encoded by TRBV10-2 joined to TRBJ2-2, and 11 junctional nucleotides match TRBD2. Source material: blood. This receptor was obtained from a man aged 25 to 40 with Graves' ophthalmopathy. The DNA sequence reads TGCGCCACCGACCCTTCCTTGGGACTAGCGGCGAAGAACACCGGGGAGCTGTTTTTT. This gives the protein CATDPSLGLAAKNTGELFF.